This is a list of T cell receptor beta chains from one sample in a study of cytomegalovirus exposure and HLA in healthy donors. The data were produced by immunoSEQ multiplex PCR, yet TCRdb's version contains in-frame clones alone and is incomplete. The sample has 150,000 or so clones, nearly 70% seen once; the top ten hold under 11%. Specimen: PBMCs. These receptors were taken from a man aged 30 to 45 in good health and CMV-seropositive. Both conserved end residues are part of each CDR3. A D gene is named only where the DNA matches it firmly. Clone size is stated in some rows and not others, as once, few, many or a class when expanded.

v_gene	j_gene	abundance	d_gene	CDR3aa	CDR3nt
TRBV6-5	TRBJ1-3	-	-	CASSYSIQIGNTIYF	TGTGCCAGCAGTTACTCGATACAGATTGGAAACACCATATATTTT
TRBV30	TRBJ2-3	-	TRBD1	CAWIPSSRTGSRTDTQYF	TGTGCCTGGATCCCATCCTCCCGGACAGGGAGCCGCACAGATACGCAGTATTTT
TRBV4-2	TRBJ2-1	-	-	CASSQTLDNEQFF	TGTGCCAGCAGCCAGACTCTCGACAATGAGCAGTTCTTC
TRBV9	TRBJ1-2	-	-	CASSDLRRANYGYTF	TGTGCCAGCAGCGATCTTAGGCGGGCTAACTATGGCTACACCTTC
TRBV5-1	TRBJ2-1	-	TRBD1	CASKPGQTSYNEQFF	TGCGCCAGCAAGCCGGGACAGACCTCCTACAATGAGCAGTTCTTC
TRBV7-9	TRBJ2-2	-	-	CASSFYSSTGELFF	TGTGCCAGCAGCTTCTATTCGTCCACCGGGGAGCTGTTTTTT
TRBV6-1	TRBJ1-2	-	TRBD1	CASSEGANLNYGYTF	TGTGCCAGCAGCGAGGGGGCCAACCTAAACTATGGCTACACCTTC
TRBV18	TRBJ1-6	few	-	CASIHARDSPLHF	TGTGCCAGCATACACGCCAGGGATTCACCCCTCCACTTT
TRBV6-5	TRBJ2-1	-	-	CASSYQLKQFF	TGTGCCAGCAGTTACCAGTTAAAACAGTTCTTC
TRBV18	TRBJ1-3	-	-	CASSRPNTGNTIYF	TGTGCCAGCTCACGGCCAAACACTGGAAACACCATATATTTT
TRBV28	TRBJ2-7	once	-	CASSYQGSEQYF	TGTGCCAGCAGTTACCAGGGCTCCGAGCAGTACTTC
TRBV4-1	TRBJ2-7	-	TRBD1	CASSQRTGDPYEQYF	TGCGCCAGCAGCCAACGGACAGGGGACCCCTACGAGCAGTACTTC
TRBV2	TRBJ2-7	once	TRBD1	CASSRTGSLGEQYF	TGTGCCAGCAGCAGGACAGGGTCCTTAGGTGAGCAGTACTTC
TRBV6-5	TRBJ2-7	-	-	CASSYSWTAREQYF	TGTGCCAGCAGTTACAGCTGGACAGCCAGAGAGCAGTACTTC
TRBV6-4	TRBJ2-2	few	TRBD2	CASSDSGTGGTGELFF	TGTGCCAGCAGTGACTCGGGCACGGGAGGGACCGGGGAGCTGTTTTTT
TRBV6-5	TRBJ2-7	-	-	CASSYSSRLMTYEQYF	TGTGCCAGCAGTTACTCGAGCCGATTAATGACCTACGAGCAGTACTTC
TRBV5-1	TRBJ2-5	-	TRBD2	CASSFSGKAGGETQYF	TGCGCCAGCAGCTTTAGCGGGAAGGCTGGAGGGGAGACCCAGTACTTC
TRBV7-9	TRBJ2-1	-	TRBD2	CASSSRTSVYNEQFF	TGTGCCAGCAGCTCCCGGACTAGCGTGTACAATGAGCAGTTCTTC
TRBV11-3	TRBJ1-1	-	-	CASHRRGNTEAFF	TGTGCCAGCCATCGGAGGGGGAACACTGAAGCTTTCTTT
TRBV28	TRBJ2-5	few	-	CASCDYQETQYF	TGTGCCAGCTGCGATTACCAAGAGACCCAGTACTTC
TRBV7-3	TRBJ1-1	-	-	CASSLTSPGEAFF	TGTGCCAGCAGCTTAACTTCTCCAGGTGAAGCTTTCTTT
TRBV7-9	TRBJ2-5	-	-	CASSSSGTRGETQYF	TGTGCCAGCAGCTCCTCCGGGACACGAGGGGAGACCCAGTACTTC
TRBV6-5	TRBJ2-7	-	TRBD1	CASSRDRAGEQYF	TGTGCCAGCAGTCGAGACAGGGCTGGCGAGCAGTACTTC
TRBV30	TRBJ1-2	-	-	CAWTGQPYYGYTF	TGTGCCTGGACCGGACAGCCATACTATGGCTACACCTTC
TRBV7-3	TRBJ2-5	-	-	CASSADSQETQYF	TGTGCCAGCAGCGCGGACAGCCAAGAGACCCAGTACTTC
TRBV28	TRBJ1-5	-	-	CASTPPEDQPQHF	TGTGCCAGCACGCCCCCAGAGGATCAGCCCCAGCATTTT
TRBV7-8	TRBJ2-5	few	-	CASSPPGGGRVRETQYF	TGTGCCAGCAGCCCACCCGGAGGGGGGAGGGTGAGAGAGACCCAGTACTTC
TRBV6-1	TRBJ2-7	once	-	CAGSEAEDSSYEQYF	TGTGCCGGCAGTGAAGCAGAGGACAGCTCCTACGAGCAGTACTTC
TRBV28	TRBJ1-2	-	-	CASRRYGYTF	TGTGCCAGCAGGCGCTATGGCTACACCTTC
TRBV30	TRBJ2-7	-	TRBD2	CAWGLAATYEQYF	TGTGCCTGGGGACTAGCGGCTACCTACGAGCAGTACTTC